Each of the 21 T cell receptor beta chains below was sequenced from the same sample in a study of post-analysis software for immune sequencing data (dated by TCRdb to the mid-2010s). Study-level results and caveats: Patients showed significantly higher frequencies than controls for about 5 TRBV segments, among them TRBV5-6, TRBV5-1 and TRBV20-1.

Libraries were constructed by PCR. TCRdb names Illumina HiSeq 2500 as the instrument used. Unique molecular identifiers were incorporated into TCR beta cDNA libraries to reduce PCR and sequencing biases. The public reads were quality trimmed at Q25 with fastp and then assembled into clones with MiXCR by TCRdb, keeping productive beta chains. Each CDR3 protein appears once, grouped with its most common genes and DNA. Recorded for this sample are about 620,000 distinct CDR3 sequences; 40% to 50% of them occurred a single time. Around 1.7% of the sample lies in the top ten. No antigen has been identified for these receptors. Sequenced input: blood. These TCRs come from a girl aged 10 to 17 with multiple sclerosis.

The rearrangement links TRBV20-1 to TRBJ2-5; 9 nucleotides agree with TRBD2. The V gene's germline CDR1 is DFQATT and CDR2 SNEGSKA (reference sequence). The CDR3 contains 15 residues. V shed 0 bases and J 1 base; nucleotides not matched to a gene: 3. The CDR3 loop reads CSARDAGGFQETQYF. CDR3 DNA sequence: TGCAGTGCTAGAGATGCGGGAGGGTTCCAAGAGACCCAGTACTTC.

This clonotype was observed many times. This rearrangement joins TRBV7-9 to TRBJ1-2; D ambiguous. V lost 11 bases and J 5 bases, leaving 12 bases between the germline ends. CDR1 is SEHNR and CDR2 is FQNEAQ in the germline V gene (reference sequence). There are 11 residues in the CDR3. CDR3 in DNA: TGTGCCTTGGCAGAAGGTTATGGCTACACCTTC. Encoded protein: CALAEGYGYTF.

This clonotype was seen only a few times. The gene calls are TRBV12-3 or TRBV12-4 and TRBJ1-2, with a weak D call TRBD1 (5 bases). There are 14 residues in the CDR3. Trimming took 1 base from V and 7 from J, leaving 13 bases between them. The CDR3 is CASSLGGRVGGYTF. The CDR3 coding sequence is TGTGCCAGCAGTTTAGGCGGCAGGGTGGGTGGCTACACCTTC.

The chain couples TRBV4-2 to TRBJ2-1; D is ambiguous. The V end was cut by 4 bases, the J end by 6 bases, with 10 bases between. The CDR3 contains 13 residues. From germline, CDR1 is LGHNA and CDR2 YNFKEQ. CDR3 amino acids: CASSPASVNEQFF. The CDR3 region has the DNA TGTGCCAGCAGCCCCGCAAGCGTCAATGAGCAGTTCTTC.

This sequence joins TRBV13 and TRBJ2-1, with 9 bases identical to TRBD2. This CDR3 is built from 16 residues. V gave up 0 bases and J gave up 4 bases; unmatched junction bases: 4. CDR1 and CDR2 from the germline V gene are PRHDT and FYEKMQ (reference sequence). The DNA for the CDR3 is TGTGCCAGCAGCTTAGGCGTGCGGGAGGGTTACAATGAGCAGTTCTTC. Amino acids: CASSLGVREGYNEQFF.

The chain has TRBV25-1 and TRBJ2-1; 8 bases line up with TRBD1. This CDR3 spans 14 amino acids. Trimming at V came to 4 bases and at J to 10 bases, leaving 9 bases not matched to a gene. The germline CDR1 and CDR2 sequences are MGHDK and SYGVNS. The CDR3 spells CASSAQGAGREQFF. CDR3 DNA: TGTGCCAGCAGTGCCCAGGGGGCCGGCCGCGAGCAGTTCTTC.

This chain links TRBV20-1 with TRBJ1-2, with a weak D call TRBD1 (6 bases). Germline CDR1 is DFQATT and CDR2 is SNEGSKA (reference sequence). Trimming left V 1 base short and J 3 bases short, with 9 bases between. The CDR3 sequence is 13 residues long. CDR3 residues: CSARVGGDYGYTF. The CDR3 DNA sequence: TGCAGTGCTAGAGTGGGGGGCGACTATGGCTACACCTTC.

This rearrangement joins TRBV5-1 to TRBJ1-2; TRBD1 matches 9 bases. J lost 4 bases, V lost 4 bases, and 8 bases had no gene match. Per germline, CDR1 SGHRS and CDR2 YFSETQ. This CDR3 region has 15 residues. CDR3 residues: CASSASGQGSYGYTF. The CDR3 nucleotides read TGCGCCAGCAGCGCCTCGGGACAGGGATCCTATGGCTACACCTTC. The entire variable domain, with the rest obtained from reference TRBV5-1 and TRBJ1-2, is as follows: KAGVTQTPRYLIKTRGQQVTLSCSPISGHRSVSWYQQTPGQGLQFLFEYFSETQRNKGNFPGRFSGRQFSNSRSEMNVSTLELGDSALYLCASSASGQGSYGYTFGSGTRLTVV.

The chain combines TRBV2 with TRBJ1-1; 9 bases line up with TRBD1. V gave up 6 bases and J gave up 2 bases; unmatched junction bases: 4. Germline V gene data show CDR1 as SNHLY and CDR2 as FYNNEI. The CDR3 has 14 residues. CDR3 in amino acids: CASRDRGGNTEAFF. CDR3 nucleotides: TGTGCCAGCAGAGACAGGGGGGGAAACACTGAAGCTTTCTTT.

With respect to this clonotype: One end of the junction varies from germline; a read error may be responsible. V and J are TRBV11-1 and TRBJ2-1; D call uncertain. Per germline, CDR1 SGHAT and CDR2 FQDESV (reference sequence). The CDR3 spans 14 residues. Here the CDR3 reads CTSSPLGSYNEQFF. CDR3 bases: TGTACCAGCAGCCCTCTGGGAAGTTACAATGAGCAGTTCTTC. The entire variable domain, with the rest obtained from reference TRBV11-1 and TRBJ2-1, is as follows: EAEVAQSPRYKITEKSQAVAFWCDPISGHATLYWYRQILGQGPELLVQFQDESVVDDSQLPKDRFSAERLKGVDSTLKIQPAELGDSAMYLCTSSPLGSYNEQFFGPGTRLTVL.

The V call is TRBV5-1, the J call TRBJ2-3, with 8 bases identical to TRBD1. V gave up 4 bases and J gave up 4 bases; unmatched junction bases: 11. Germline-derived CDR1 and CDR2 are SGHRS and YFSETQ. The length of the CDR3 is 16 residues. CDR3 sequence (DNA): TGCGCCAGCAGCCCAAGTGGAGGACAGGGCGCAGATACGCAGTATTTT. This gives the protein CASSPSGGQGADTQYF.

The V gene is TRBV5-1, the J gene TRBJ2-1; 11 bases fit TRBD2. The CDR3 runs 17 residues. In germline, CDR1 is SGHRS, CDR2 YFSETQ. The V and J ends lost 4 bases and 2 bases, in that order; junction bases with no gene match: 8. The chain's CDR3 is CASSGGLAGVTYNEQFF. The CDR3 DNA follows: TGCGCCAGCAGCGGAGGACTAGCGGGCGTAACCTACAATGAGCAGTTCTTC.

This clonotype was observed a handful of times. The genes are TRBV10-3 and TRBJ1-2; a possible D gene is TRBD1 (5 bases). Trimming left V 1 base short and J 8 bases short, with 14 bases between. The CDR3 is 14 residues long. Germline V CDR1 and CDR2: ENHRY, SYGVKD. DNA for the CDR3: TGTGCCATCAGTGAGTACCAGGGTATGGACGGCTACACCTTC. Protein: CAISEYQGMDGYTF.

The CDR3 nucleotides read TGTGCCAGCAGCACTCCGGAACAGGGCAAGTTGAACACTGAAGCTTTCTTT. It yields the protein CASSTPEQGKLNTEAFF. The chain employs TRBV12-3 or TRBV12-4 and TRBJ1-1, with D perhaps matching TRBD1 (6 bases). This CDR3 spans 17 amino acids. V lost 6 bases and J 0 bases, leaving 20 bases between the germline ends.

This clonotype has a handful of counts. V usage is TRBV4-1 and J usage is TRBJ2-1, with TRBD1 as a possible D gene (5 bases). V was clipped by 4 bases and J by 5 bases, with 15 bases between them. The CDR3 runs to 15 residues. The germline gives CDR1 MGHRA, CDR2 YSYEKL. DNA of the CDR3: TGCGCCAGCAGCCCTCGTGGGGCAATTGACAATGAGCAGTTCTTC. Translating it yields CASSPRGAIDNEQFF.

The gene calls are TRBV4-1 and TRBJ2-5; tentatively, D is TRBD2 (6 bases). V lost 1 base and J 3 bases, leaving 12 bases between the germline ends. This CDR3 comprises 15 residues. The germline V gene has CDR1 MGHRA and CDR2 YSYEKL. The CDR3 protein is CASSQGGMPEETQYF. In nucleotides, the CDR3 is TGCGCCAGCAGCCAAGGCGGGATGCCCGAAGAGACCCAGTACTTC.

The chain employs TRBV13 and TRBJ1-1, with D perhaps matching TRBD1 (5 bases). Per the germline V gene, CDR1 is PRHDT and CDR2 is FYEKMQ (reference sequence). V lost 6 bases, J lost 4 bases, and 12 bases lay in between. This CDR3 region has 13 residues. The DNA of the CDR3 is TGTGCCAGCAGTCCCGACGGGGGCACTGAAGCTTTCTTT. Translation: CASSPDGGTEAFF.

Here the CDR3 reads CATSESDRGGTDTQYF. CDR3 nucleotide sequence: TGTGCCACCAGTGAATCCGACAGGGGGGGCACAGATACGCAGTATTTT. The chain recombines TRBV24-1 with TRBJ2-3, with 9 bases lining up with TRBD1. This CDR3 is 16 amino acids long. The germline V gene has CDR1 KGHDR and CDR2 SFDVKD. Germline trimming cut 4 bases from V and 1 base from J; bases unmatched to any gene: 5.

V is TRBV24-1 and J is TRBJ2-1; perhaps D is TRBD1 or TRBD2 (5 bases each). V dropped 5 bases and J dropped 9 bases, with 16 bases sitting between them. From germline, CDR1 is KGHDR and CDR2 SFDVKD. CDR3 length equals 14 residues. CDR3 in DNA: TGTGCCACCAGTGGTGGGGGTGCAATGGTTGAGCAGTTCTTC. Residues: CATSGGGAMVEQFF.

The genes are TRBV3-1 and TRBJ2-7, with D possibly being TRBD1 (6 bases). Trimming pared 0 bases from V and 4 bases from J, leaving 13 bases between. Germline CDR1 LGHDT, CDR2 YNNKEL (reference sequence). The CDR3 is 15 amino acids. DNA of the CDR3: TGTGCCAGCAGCCAAGATCTGGGGGCTCGTTACGAGCAGTACTTC. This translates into CASSQDLGARYEQYF.

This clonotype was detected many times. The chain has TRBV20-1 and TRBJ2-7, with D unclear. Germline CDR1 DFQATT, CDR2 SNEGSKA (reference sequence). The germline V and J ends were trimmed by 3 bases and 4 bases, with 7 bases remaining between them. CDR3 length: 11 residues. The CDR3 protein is CSASREYEQYF. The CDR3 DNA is TGCAGTGCTAGTAGAGAATACGAGCAGTACTTC.